A single sample gave rise to the 32 T cell receptor beta chains below, sequenced in a study of blood T cell repertoires in COVID-19. The repertoire was sequenced with immunoSEQ multiplex PCR; TCRdb's copy has only in-frame clones and lacks some. This sample has roughly 260,000 clones, with 82% found just once. Sequencing was done on a sample of peripheral blood. The receptors were gathered from a woman younger than 35 with acute or convalescent COVID-19.

CDR3 loop: CASLGPIWGSAFF. The CDR3 DNA sequence: TGTGCCAGCCTGGGGCCCATCTGGGGCTCAGCTTTCTTT. The chain has TRBV6-5 and TRBJ1-1, with TRBD1 as a possible D gene (5 bases). Germline-derived CDR1 and CDR2 are MNHEY and SVGAGI. This CDR3 is 13 amino acids long. Between the trimmed V and J ends, which lost 8 bases and 10 bases, there was a span of 20 bases.

The genes are TRBV13 and TRBJ2-1; TRBD2 might be the D (7 bases). V gave up 4 bases and J gave up 5 bases, with 21 bases separating them. The V gene's germline CDR1 is PRHDT and CDR2 FYEKMQ (reference sequence). The CDR3 runs to 17 residues. CDR3 region: CASSSSSGRGGHNEQFF. The CDR3 DNA reads TGTGCCAGCAGCTCGTCGTCGGGCAGGGGAGGGCACAATGAGCAGTTCTTC.

This chain links TRBV12-3 or TRBV12-4 with TRBJ2-3; 7 bases agree with TRBD2. This CDR3 comprises 13 residues. The ends lost 6 bases at V and 6 bases at J; junction bases unmatched: 6. Here the CDR3 reads CASRPSGMDTQYF. The CDR3 nucleotides read TGTGCCAGCAGACCGAGCGGGATGGATACGCAGTATTTT.

The chain recombines TRBV14 with TRBJ1-2, with no clear D. Germline V CDR1 and CDR2: SGHDN, FVKESK. The CDR3 runs 13 residues. V lost 6 bases and J lost 8, with 16 bases in between. The chain's CDR3 is CASRHFRQTGYTF. CDR3 bases: TGTGCCAGCAGACACTTTAGACAAACCGGCTACACCTTC.

The chain combines TRBV21-1 with TRBJ1-6. TRBV21-1 is classified as a pseudogene. CDR3 size: 18 residues. CDR3 sequence (DNA): TGTGCCAGCAGCAAAGCCCCCGGGGAGTTTTTAGATAATTCACCCCTCCACTTT. This translates into CASSKAPGEFLDNSPLHF.

This clone has just a few counts. V is TRBV5-1 and J is TRBJ2-7; 10 positions match TRBD2. The V segment lost 1 base and the J segment 3 bases; nucleotides outside the gene matches: 4. This CDR3 has 15 residues. Germline V gene lookup returns CDR1 SGHRS and CDR2 YFSETQ. CDR3 in amino acids: CASSLSSGRHYEQYF. The CDR3 DNA follows: TGCGCCAGCAGCTTGTCTAGCGGGAGACACTACGAGCAGTACTTC.

The chain recombines TRBV9 with TRBJ2-3, with 13 bases identical to TRBD2. V gave up 4 bases and J gave up 1 base; unmatched junction bases: 9. The CDR3 has 18 residues. Germline CDR1 and CDR2: SGDLS and YYNGEE. CDR3 nucleotides: TGTGCCAGCAGCCGATTAGGGACTAGCGGGGACCGCACAGATACGCAGTATTTT. This gives the protein CASSRLGTSGDRTDTQYF.

The rearrangement joins TRBV12-3 or TRBV12-4 to TRBJ1-1; D is unresolved. V was cut by 6 bases and J by 0 bases, with 5 bases left in between. This CDR3 comprises 12 residues. CDR3 bases: TGTGCCAGCAGCAGGATGAACACTGAAGCTTTCTTT. Translation: CASSRMNTEAFF.

The rearrangement links TRBV28 to TRBJ2-1; 9 nucleotides agree with TRBD2. The CDR3 extends over 16 amino acids. Germline-derived CDR1 and CDR2 are MDHEN and SYDVKM. J lost 3 bases, V lost 7 bases, and 10 bases had no gene match. The CDR3 protein is CASKTSGTSNYNEQFF. The CDR3 coding sequence is TGTGCCAGCAAAACATCCGGGACTAGCAACTACAATGAGCAGTTCTTC. The complete variable domain, with remaining parts taken from reference TRBV28 and TRBJ2-1, reads DVKVTQSSRYLVKRTGEKVFLECVQDMDHENMFWYRQDPGLGLRLIYFSYDVKMKEKGDIPEGYSVSREKKERFSLILESASTNQTSMYLCASKTSGTSNYNEQFFGPGTRLTVL.

The CDR3 protein is CASSFSGQMNTEAFF. Here the CDR3 DNA reads TGTGCCAGCAGCTTCTCCGGTCAAATGAACACTGAAGCTTTCTTT. The chain is built from TRBV7-9 and TRBJ1-1; no reliable D call. The CDR3 is made up of 15 amino acids. Trimming stripped 3 bases from V and 0 bases from J, with 11 bases between. CDR1 is SEHNR and CDR2 is FQNEAQ in the germline V gene (reference sequence).

Only one count was recorded for this clone. The chain is built from TRBV15 and TRBJ1-1; 9 nucleotides match TRBD1. This CDR3 is 18 amino acids long. Trimming cost V 0 bases and J 5 bases; bases outside gene matches: 13. The germline CDR1 and CDR2 sequences are LNHNV and YYDKDF (reference sequence). CDR3 bases: TGTGCCACCAGCAGAGATAGAGTCCGGGACAGGGTTTTTACTGAAGCTTTCTTT. It codes for CATSRDRVRDRVFTEAFF.

The chain recombines TRBV18 with TRBJ1-2, with D possibly TRBD1 on 5 matching bases. This CDR3 has 15 residues. V lost 3 bases and J 3 bases, leaving 14 bases between the germline ends. CDR1 and CDR2 (germline): KGHSH, LQKENI. The CDR3 loop reads CASSPAPGRDYGYTF. The CDR3 DNA reads as TGTGCCAGCTCACCGGCGCCAGGGAGGGACTATGGCTACACCTTC.

The V gene is TRBV3-1 (or the pseudogene TRBV3-2), the J gene TRBJ1-5; D remains unclear. CDR3 size: 15 residues. Trimming removed 4 bases from V and 0 bases from J, with 10 bases in between. Germline lookup yields CDR1 LGHDT and CDR2 YNNKEL (reference sequence). CDR3 nucleotide sequence: TGTGCCAGCAGCCCGGGTCTGGATAGCAATCAGCCCCAGCATTTT. Its protein is CASSPGLDSNQPQHF.

The chain combines TRBV2 with TRBJ1-2; D might be TRBD1 (6 bases). This CDR3 contains 14 residues. CDR1 SNHLY and CDR2 FYNNEI come from the germline V gene. Trimming pared 10 bases from V and 6 bases from J, leaving 21 bases between. CDR3 DNA sequence: TGTGCCACCCTTCTACAGGGTGGGTTGGATGGCTACACCTTC. It specifies CATLLQGGLDGYTF.

This clone was observed a single time. The rearrangement joins TRBV29-1 to TRBJ2-7; D remains ambiguous. The CDR3 covers 12 residues. Germline lookup yields CDR1 SQVTM and CDR2 ANQGSEA. The V and J ends lost 3 bases and 2 bases respectively, with 8 bases between them. In nucleotides, the CDR3 is TGCAGCGTTGAGGGCAGTCCCTACGAGCAGTACTTC. Translating it yields CSVEGSPYEQYF.

The rearrangement links TRBV6-6 to TRBJ1-4; D is possibly TRBD1 (6 bases). Per germline, CDR1 MNHNY and CDR2 SVGAGI (reference sequence). The V and J ends lost 2 bases and 8 bases respectively, with 15 bases between them. The CDR3 contains 15 residues. CDR3 sequence reads: CASSYTGLSREKLFF. The CDR3 region has the DNA TGTGCCAGCAGTTACACAGGGCTGTCTCGGGAAAAACTGTTTTTT.

Only a few counts were recorded for this clone. This sample also contains other DNA sequences that code for the same CDR3. The chain uses TRBV30 and TRBJ1-1; no clear D. V lost 0 bases to trimming and J lost 4 bases, with 6 bases between them. CDR1 and CDR2 from the germline V gene are GTSNPN and SVGIG (reference sequence). This CDR3 spans 12 amino acids. The DNA of the CDR3 is TGTGCCTGGAGTGTACGCGGCACTGAAGCTTTCTTT. This encodes CAWSVRGTEAFF.

The chain combines TRBV28 with TRBJ2-1, with TRBD2 matching 7 bases. The V gene's germline CDR1 is MDHEN and CDR2 SYDVKM. V was clipped by 7 bases and J by 0 bases; unmatched bases: 9. The CDR3 consists of 16 residues. The CDR3 is CASTLGGIHSYNEQFF. CDR3 sequence (DNA): TGTGCCAGCACCTTGGGGGGGATCCACTCCTACAATGAGCAGTTCTTC.

The V call is TRBV27, the J call TRBJ1-5, with D perhaps TRBD1 (6 bases). The germline gives CDR1 MNHEY, CDR2 SMNVEV (reference sequence). V lost 5 bases, J lost 4 bases, and 18 bases lay in between. CDR3 length equals 16 residues. CDR3 DNA sequence: TGTGCCAGCAGTCCTCTGTGGACAGTTCCGAATCAGCCCCAGCATTTT. Translation: CASSPLWTVPNQPQHF.

The gene calls are TRBV18 and TRBJ1-2; perhaps TRBD1 as D (5 bases). Trimming took 0 bases from V and 4 from J, leaving 12 bases between them. Germline V CDR1 and CDR2: KGHSH, LQKENI. This CDR3 has 15 residues. CDR3 coding DNA: TGTGCCAGCTCACCACCGGCAGGGCTGGGCTATGGCTACACCTTC. This sequence encodes CASSPPAGLGYGYTF.

This chain's CDR3 is CASSNRTGSGSDTQYF. CDR3 coding DNA: TGTGCCAGCAGCAACAGGACAGGGTCTGGCTCAGATACGCAGTATTTT. This chain connects TRBV14 to TRBJ2-3, with TRBD1 identical over 8 bases. The J segment lost 4 bases and the V segment lost 5 bases, leaving 11 bases of the junction unmatched. The V gene's germline CDR1 is SGHDN and CDR2 FVKESK. The CDR3 is 16 residues long.

This clone was detected ten times or more. This chain joins TRBV3-1 (or the pseudogene TRBV3-2) and TRBJ1-2, with a possible D match to TRBD1 (6 bases). Germline V CDR1 and CDR2: LGHDT, YNNKEL (reference sequence). The CDR3 loop spans 14 amino acids. Deletions cut 4 bases from V and 1 base from J, with 10 bases between. CDR3: CASSRQVINYGYTF. The CDR3, as DNA: TGTGCCAGCAGCCGACAGGTGATTAACTATGGCTACACCTTC.

The V call is TRBV6-2 or TRBV6-3, the J call TRBJ2-5; 8 bases agree with TRBD2. The length of the CDR3 is 15 residues. V lost 5 bases to trimming and J lost 3 bases; unmatched junction nucleotides: 8. Per germline, CDR1 MNHEY and CDR2 SVGEGT. CDR3 residues: CASSPYGAGEETQYF. The CDR3 DNA sequence: TGTGCCAGCAGTCCCTATGGAGCGGGGGAAGAGACCCAGTACTTC.

The chain couples TRBV5-6 to TRBJ2-1; D ambiguous. Trimming took off 7 bases at V and 11 bases at J, with 13 bases between the two ends. Germline CDR1 SGHDT, CDR2 YYEEEE. This CDR3 has 11 amino acids. The CDR3 coding sequence is TGTGCCAGCGCAGGCTCGGCACAGCAGTTCTTC. This gives the protein CASAGSAQQFF.

The chain recombines TRBV28 with TRBJ1-2; possibly TRBD1 for D (6 bases). V was shortened by 3 bases and J by 0 bases, with 17 bases between the two germline ends. The CDR3 extends over 17 amino acids. CDR1 is MDHEN, CDR2 SYDVKM, per germline. The CDR3 spells CASSLWEGGMANYGYTF. The CDR3 region has the DNA TGTGCCAGCAGTTTGTGGGAGGGGGGTATGGCTAACTATGGCTACACCTTC.

This clone has just a few counts. This rearrangement joins TRBV7-9 to TRBJ2-7, with D perhaps TRBD1 (5 bases). V shed 3 bases and J shed 4 bases, with 16 bases lying between them. The CDR3 loop spans 15 amino acids. The germline CDR1 and CDR2 sequences are SEHNR and FQNEAQ (reference sequence). The CDR3, as DNA: TGTGCCAGCAGCTTTATGGAACCGAAGGGGTACGAGCAGTACTTC. This gives the protein CASSFMEPKGYEQYF. The variable domain in full, completed from reference TRBV7-9 and TRBJ2-7, reads DTGVSQNPRHKITKRGQNVTFRCDPISEHNRLYWYRQTLGQGPEFLTYFQNEAQLEKSRLLSDRFSAERPKGSFSTLEIQRTEQGDSAMYLCASSFMEPKGYEQYFGPGTRLTVT.

The chain combines TRBV2 with TRBJ2-5, with D possibly matching TRBD2 (5 bases). The CDR3 is 13 residues long. Germline V gene lookup returns CDR1 SNHLY and CDR2 FYNNEI. CDR3 DNA sequence: TGTGCTCGAACCGGGGAGACCGGGGAGACCCAGTACTTC. It codes for CARTGETGETQYF.

The rearrangement joins TRBV6-5 to TRBJ1-1, with a weak D call TRBD1 (6 bases). The CDR3 covers 16 residues. Germline CDR1 is MNHEY and CDR2 is SVGAGI. V lost 2 bases to trimming and J lost 0 bases, with 13 bases between them. This CDR3 is CASSYASGTLNTEAFF. The CDR3 region has the DNA TGTGCCAGCAGTTACGCTTCCGGGACATTGAACACTGAAGCTTTCTTT.

The gene calls are TRBV27 and TRBJ1-2; D unresolved. Germline assignment: CDR1 MNHEY and CDR2 SMNVEV (reference sequence). The V end lost 0 bases, the J end lost 1 base, and 6 bases lay between the germline ends. The CDR3 extends over 14 amino acids. In DNA, the CDR3 is TGTGCCAGCAGTTTATCGAATAGTAACTATGGCTACACCTTC. This encodes CASSLSNSNYGYTF.

The CDR3 region has the DNA TGTGCCAGCAGTTCGACGGACAGGGGTTTCTACGAGCAGTACTTC. It encodes CASSSTDRGFYEQYF. The chain links TRBV27 to TRBJ2-7, with 9 bases matching TRBD1. The V gene end was trimmed by 4 bases and the J gene end by 3 bases; junction bases not matched to a gene: 7. The CDR3 totals 15 residues. Germline loops: CDR1 MNHEY, CDR2 SMNVEV (reference sequence).

The gene calls are TRBV27 and TRBJ1-1; D is unresolved. V gave up 5 bases and J gave up 1 base, with 8 bases separating them. Germline lookup yields CDR1 MNHEY and CDR2 SMNVEV (reference sequence). The CDR3 is 13 amino acids. CDR3 protein: CASSVGKNTEAFF. In DNA form, the CDR3 reads TGTGCCAGCAGTGTCGGGAAGAACACTGAAGCTTTCTTT.

This rearrangement joins TRBV18 to TRBJ2-1, with 8 positions matching TRBD2. Germline V gives CDR1 KGHSH, CDR2 LQKENI. Losses at the gene ends were 5 bases for V and 6 bases for J; bases not matched to a gene: 9. CDR3 size: 15 residues. In DNA, the CDR3 is TGTGCCAGCTCAATCGCGGGAGGCCCTCTCAATGAGCAGTTCTTC. Encoded protein: CASSIAGGPLNEQFF.